Included here is one TCR beta chain sequence, with context. Participants, about 18 to 90 years old, spanned 25 or so US areas. The CDR3 runs to 17 residues. The germline gives CDR1 ENHRY, CDR2 SYGVKD. J lost 2 bases, V lost 0 bases, and 7 bases had no gene match. This sample was taken from a study of blood T cell repertoires in COVID-19. For the study at large: Nucleic acid was either cDNA or gDNA, and it came from T cells, B-cell-depleted T cells, or PBMCs.

Sequencing used immunoSEQ multiplex PCR; TCRdb keeps in-frame clones, though not all of them. The table records fewer than 300,000 clones, approximately 88% of them present only once. The source of this sequence is a woman aged 40 to 50 with acute COVID-19. This chain links TRBV10-3 with TRBJ2-3; TRBD1 aligns across 8 bases. The specimen was PBMCs or T cells enriched from blood (not recorded which). CDR3 protein: CAISESVGQGSTDTQYF. CDR3 DNA sequence: TGTGCCATCAGTGAGTCGGTTGGACAGGGCTCCACAGATACGCAGTATTTT.